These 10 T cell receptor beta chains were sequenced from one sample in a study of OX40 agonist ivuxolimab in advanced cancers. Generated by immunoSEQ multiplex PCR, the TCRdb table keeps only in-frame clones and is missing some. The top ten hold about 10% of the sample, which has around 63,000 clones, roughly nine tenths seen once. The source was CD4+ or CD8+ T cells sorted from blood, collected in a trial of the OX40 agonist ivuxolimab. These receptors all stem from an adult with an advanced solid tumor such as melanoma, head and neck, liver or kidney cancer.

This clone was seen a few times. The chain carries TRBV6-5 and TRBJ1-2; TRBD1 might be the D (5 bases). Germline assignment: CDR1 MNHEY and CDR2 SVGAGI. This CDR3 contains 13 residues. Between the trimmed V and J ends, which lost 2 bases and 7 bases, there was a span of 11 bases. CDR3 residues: CASSYGAGIGYTF. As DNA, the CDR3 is TGTGCCAGCAGTTACGGGGCAGGGATTGGCTACACCTTC.

CDR3 DNA sequence: TGTGCCAGCAGCGGGCAGGGTGGAGGGTACACTGAAGCTTTCTTT. Residues: CASSGQGGGYTEAFF. V usage is TRBV5-6 and J usage is TRBJ1-1; a possible D gene is TRBD1 (5 bases). CDR3 length: 15 residues. Germline V CDR1 and CDR2: SGHDT, YYEEEE. The germline V and J ends were trimmed by 4 bases and 3 bases, with 16 bases remaining between them.

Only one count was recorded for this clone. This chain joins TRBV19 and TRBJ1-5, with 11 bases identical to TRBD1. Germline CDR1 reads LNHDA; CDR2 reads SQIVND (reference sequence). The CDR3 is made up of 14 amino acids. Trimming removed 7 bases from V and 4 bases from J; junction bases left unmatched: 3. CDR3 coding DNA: TGTGCCAGTAAGGGACAGGGGGGGAATCAGCCCCAGCATTTT. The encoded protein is CASKGQGGNQPQHF.

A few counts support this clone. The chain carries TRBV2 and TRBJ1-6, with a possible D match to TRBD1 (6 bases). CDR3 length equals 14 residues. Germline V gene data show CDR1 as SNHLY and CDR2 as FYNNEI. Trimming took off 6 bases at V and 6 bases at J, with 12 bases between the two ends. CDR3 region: CASRADSRNSPLHF. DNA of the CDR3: TGTGCCAGCAGGGCGGACAGTCGTAATTCACCCCTCCACTTT.

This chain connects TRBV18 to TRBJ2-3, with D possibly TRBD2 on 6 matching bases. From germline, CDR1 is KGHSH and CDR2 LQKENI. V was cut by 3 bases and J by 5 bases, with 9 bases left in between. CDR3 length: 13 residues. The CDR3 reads CASSPLGGDTQYF. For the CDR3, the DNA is TGTGCCAGCTCACCTCTGGGGGGAGATACGCAGTATTTT.

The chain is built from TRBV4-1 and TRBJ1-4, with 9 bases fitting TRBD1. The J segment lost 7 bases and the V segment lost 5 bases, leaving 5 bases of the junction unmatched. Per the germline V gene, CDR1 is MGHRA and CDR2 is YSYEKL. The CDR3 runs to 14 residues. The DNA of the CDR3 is TGCGCCAGCAGCTACGGGACAGGGTTTGAAAAACTGTTTTTT. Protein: CASSYGTGFEKLFF.

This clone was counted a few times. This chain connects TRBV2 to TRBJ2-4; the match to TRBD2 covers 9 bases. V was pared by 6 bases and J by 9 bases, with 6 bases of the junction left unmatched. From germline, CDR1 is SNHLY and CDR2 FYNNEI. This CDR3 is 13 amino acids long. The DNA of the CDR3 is TGTGCCAGCAGGGCGGGGGGGCTAACCATTCAGTACTTC. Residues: CASRAGGLTIQYF.

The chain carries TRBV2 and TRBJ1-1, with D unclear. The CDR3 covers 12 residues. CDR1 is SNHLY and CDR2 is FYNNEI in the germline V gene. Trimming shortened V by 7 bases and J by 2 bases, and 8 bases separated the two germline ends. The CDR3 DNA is TGTGCCAGCACCCGGGTAAACACTGAAGCTTTCTTT. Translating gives CASTRVNTEAFF.

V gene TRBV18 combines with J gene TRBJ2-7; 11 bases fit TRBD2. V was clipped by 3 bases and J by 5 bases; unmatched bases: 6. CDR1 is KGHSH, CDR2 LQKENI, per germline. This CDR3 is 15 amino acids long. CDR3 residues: CASSPTSGRGNEQYF. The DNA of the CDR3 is TGTGCCAGCTCACCTACTAGCGGGAGAGGTAACGAGCAGTACTTC.

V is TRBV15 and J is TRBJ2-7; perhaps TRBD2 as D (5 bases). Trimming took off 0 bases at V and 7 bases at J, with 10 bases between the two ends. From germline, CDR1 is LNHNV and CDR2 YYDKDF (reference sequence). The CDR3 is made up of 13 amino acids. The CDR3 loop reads CATSRDRTGEQYF. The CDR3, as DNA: TGTGCCACCAGCAGAGATCGTACGGGGGAGCAGTACTTC.